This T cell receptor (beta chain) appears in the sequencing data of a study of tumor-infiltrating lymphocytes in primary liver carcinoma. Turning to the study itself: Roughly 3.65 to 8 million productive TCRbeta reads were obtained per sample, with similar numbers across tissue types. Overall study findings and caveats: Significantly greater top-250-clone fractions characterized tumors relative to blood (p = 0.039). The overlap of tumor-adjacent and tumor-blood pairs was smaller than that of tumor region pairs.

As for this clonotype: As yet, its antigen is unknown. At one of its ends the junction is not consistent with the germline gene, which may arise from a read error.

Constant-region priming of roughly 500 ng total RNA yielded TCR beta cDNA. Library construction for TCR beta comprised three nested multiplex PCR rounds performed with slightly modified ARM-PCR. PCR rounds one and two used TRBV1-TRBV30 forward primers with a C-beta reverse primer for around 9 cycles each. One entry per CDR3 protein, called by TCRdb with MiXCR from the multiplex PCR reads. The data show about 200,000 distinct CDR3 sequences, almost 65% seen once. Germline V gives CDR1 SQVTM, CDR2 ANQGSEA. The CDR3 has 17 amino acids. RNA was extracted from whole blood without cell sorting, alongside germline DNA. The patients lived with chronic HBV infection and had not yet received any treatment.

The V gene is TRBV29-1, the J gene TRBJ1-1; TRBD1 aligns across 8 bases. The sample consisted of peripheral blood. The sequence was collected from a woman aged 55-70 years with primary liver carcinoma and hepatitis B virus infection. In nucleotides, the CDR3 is TGTAGCGTTCAAAGGGGAAGGACAGGGCTAACGGGCACTGAAGCTTTCTTT. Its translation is CSVQRGRTGLTGTEAFF.